Below, one T cell receptor (beta chain) is given with its context. Antigen specificity is unknown. The data were taken from a study of cytotoxic CD8 clonotypes in ibrutinib-treated CLL. The study's findings and limits: Public clonotypes occurred uncommonly; on treatment, they contracted or remained stable.

The CDR3 spans 16 residues. Germline V lookup: CDR1 SGDLS, CDR2 YYNGEE. Trimming took off 3 bases at V and 6 bases at J, with 18 bases between the two ends. Clones were sequenced by immunoSEQ multiplex PCR, and TCRdb holds only the in-frame ones, with some missing. The sample shows about 160,000 clones, approximately 80% of them seen only once. V and J are TRBV9 and TRBJ1-4; maybe TRBD1 (6 bases). This TCR derives from a human donor with chronic lymphocytic leukemia. The sequenced sample was PBMCs, obtained after 12 months of ibrutinib treatment. CDR3 coding DNA: TGTGCCAGCAGCGGTGGTAGACCAAGGGGGGATGAAAAACTGTTTTTT. Its translation: CASSGGRPRGDEKLFF.